This TCR beta chain emerged from a study of cytomegalovirus exposure and HLA in healthy donors. Study-wide context: The Caucasian-associated ancestry cluster held over 80% of roughly 370 genotyped donors.

PCR involved 60 Vbeta and 13 Jbeta primers. The repertoire was sequenced with immunoSEQ multiplex PCR; TCRdb's copy has only in-frame clones and lacks some. This table has about 95,000 clones, 82% appearing once. Germline CDR1 SGDLS, CDR2 YYNGEE. V was clipped by 0 bases and J by 0 bases, with 12 bases between them. The CDR3 is 16 amino acids. The chain joins TRBV9 to TRBJ1-1; no reliable D call. The TCR comes from a man under 40 in good health and CMV-seropositive. The sample taken for sequencing was PBMCs. CDR3 nucleotides: TGTGCCAGCAGCGTAGACAGCCCCAACATGAACACTGAAGCTTTCTTT. Its translation: CASSVDSPNMNTEAFF.